Each of the 21 T cell receptor beta chains below was sequenced from the same sample in a study of shared clonotypes between healthy human individuals. The table came from immunoSEQ multiplex PCR; TCRdb's copy has only in-frame clones and leaves some out. The data contain approximately 1.9 million clones, over 85% of them singletons. The naive CD8 subset, CD45RO-negative cells positively selected for CCR7, excluded terminally differentiated effector memory CD45RA+ cells. Sequenced: naive CD8+ T cells from PBMCs. Receptor source: a man younger than 35 in good health. Some clones in this sample may be carry-over from other donors' samples.

This clone was seen more than once but under ten times. The chain carries TRBV10-2 and TRBJ1-1; TRBD1 agrees at 8 bases. In germline, CDR1 is WSHSY, CDR2 SAAADI. The CDR3 sequence is 14 residues long. Trimming at V came to 4 bases and at J to 8 bases, leaving 9 bases not matched to a gene. The CDR3 region has the DNA TGCGCCAGCAGTGGAGGGACAGGCGACTTCGAAGCTTTCTTT. This sequence encodes CASSGGTGDFEAFF.

This sequence joins TRBV10-3 and TRBJ2-2; D is unclear. V lost 8 bases, J lost 2 bases, and 9 bases lay in between. Looked up from germline, CDR1 is ENHRY and CDR2 is SYGVKD. The CDR3 sequence is 13 residues long. CDR3 region: CAIGDTNTGELFF. The DNA of the CDR3 is TGTGCCATCGGAGACACCAACACCGGGGAGCTGTTTTTT.

The chain carries TRBV29-1 and TRBJ2-1; TRBD2 is a possible D gene (6 bases). With 2 bases removed from V and 7 bases from J, the gap between germline ends came to 9 bases. Germline CDR1 and CDR2: SQVTM and ANQGSEA. The CDR3 has 12 amino acids. CDR3 sequence reads: CSVEFGGNEQFF. DNA of the CDR3: TGCAGCGTTGAATTTGGGGGGAATGAGCAGTTCTTC.

This chain joins TRBV11-2 and TRBJ1-1; D is possibly TRBD1 (5 bases). CDR1 is SGHAT, CDR2 FQNNGV, per germline. The CDR3 has 12 residues. V lost 4 bases and J 9 bases, leaving 12 bases between the germline ends. The DNA of the CDR3 is TGTGCCAGCAGCTCGCGGAGGGACCAAGCTTTCTTT. Translation: CASSSRRDQAFF.

The rearrangement links TRBV10-1 to TRBJ2-7, with TRBD2 matching over 10 bases. CDR3 length equals 15 residues. Germline V CDR1 and CDR2: WNHNN, SYGVQD (reference sequence). Losses at the gene ends were 6 bases for V and 2 bases for J; bases not matched to a gene: 7. The CDR3 region is CASSDRTSGPYEQYF. Written as DNA, the CDR3 is TGCGCCAGCAGCGACCGGACTAGCGGTCCCTACGAGCAGTACTTC.

In this sample, this clone turned up once. V is TRBV27 and J is TRBJ2-1; tentatively, D is TRBD2 (6 bases). There are 13 residues in the CDR3. Trimming shortened V by 6 bases and J by 8 bases, and 14 bases separated the two germline ends. Germline V gene sequence: CDR1 MNHEY, CDR2 SMNVEV (reference sequence). The CDR3 coding sequence is TGTGCCAGCAGGGAACGACTAGGTGATGAGCAGTTCTTC. As protein: CASRERLGDEQFF.

The chain carries TRBV14 and TRBJ2-1; 10 nucleotides align to TRBD2. Germline V gene lookup returns CDR1 SGHDN and CDR2 FVKESK. J gave up 2 bases and V 1 base, and 8 bases lay outside the gene matches. The CDR3 length is 18 residues. CDR3 loop: CASSQVPTSGFPYNEQFF. The CDR3 DNA reads TGTGCCAGCAGCCAAGTTCCGACTAGCGGGTTTCCCTACAATGAGCAGTTCTTC.

As regards this clone: The sample has other DNA sequences that encode this CDR3 too. The V call is TRBV27, the J call TRBJ2-1; TRBD1 agrees at 7 bases. V lost 6 bases and J lost 4; bases outside the gene matches: 3. Germline V CDR1 and CDR2: MNHEY, SMNVEV (reference sequence). The CDR3 is 13 residues long. CDR3 DNA: TGTGCCAGCAGAGACAGGGTTTACAATGAGCAGTTCTTC. Its protein product is CASRDRVYNEQFF.

J is TRBJ2-7 and V is TRBV28; D remains ambiguous. The CDR3 is made up of 14 amino acids. V shed 6 bases and J shed 6 bases, with 18 bases lying between them. Germline values: CDR1 MDHEN, CDR2 SYDVKM. The CDR3 sequence: CASRRTDLTGEQYF. The DNA of the CDR3 is TGTGCCAGCAGACGGACCGACCTAACGGGCGAGCAGTACTTC.

This clone was found a few times. The chain employs TRBV28 and TRBJ2-2; perhaps TRBD2 as D (5 bases). CDR1 is MDHEN, CDR2 SYDVKM, per germline. CDR3 length: 15 amino acids. V was trimmed by 10 bases and J by 5 bases, leaving 20 bases between them. The CDR3 spells CAIKEGWETTGELFF. CDR3 sequence (DNA): TGTGCCATCAAGGAAGGGTGGGAGACGACCGGGGAGCTGTTTTTT.

CDR3 in DNA: TGCGCCAGCAGCCCAGCCGGGACAGGGGTCGTCACCGGGGAGCTGTTTTTT. This encodes CASSPAGTGVVTGELFF. The chain recombines TRBV5-1 with TRBJ2-2, with 10 bases lining up with TRBD1. Germline V gene sequence: CDR1 SGHRS, CDR2 YFSETQ. Losses at the gene ends were 4 bases for V and 4 bases for J; bases not matched to a gene: 10. The CDR3 is 17 residues long.

The chain recombines TRBV5-8 with TRBJ2-5; D not resolved. V lost 0 bases and J 5 bases, leaving 11 bases between the germline ends. Germline CDR1 is SGHTS and CDR2 is YDEGEE. This CDR3 comprises 14 residues. CDR3 in DNA: TGTGCCAGCAGCTTGGGGCTAGTGTGGGAGACCCAGTACTTC. Its protein is CASSLGLVWETQYF. Drawing the rest from reference TRBV5-8 and TRBJ2-5, the complete variable domain is EAGVTQSPTHLIKTRGQQATLRCSPISGHTSVYWYQQALGLGLQFLLWYDEGEERNRGNFPPRFSGRQFPNYSSELNVNALELEDSALYLCASSLGLVWETQYFGPGTRLLVL.

The chain employs TRBV10-3 and TRBJ1-1; D gene ambiguous. The CDR3 is made up of 14 amino acids. Per the germline V gene, CDR1 is ENHRY and CDR2 is SYGVKD. Trimming took 2 bases from V and 1 from J, leaving 8 bases between them. CDR3 amino acids: CAISESHRNTEAFF. The CDR3 DNA is TGTGCCATCAGTGAGAGTCATCGGAACACTGAAGCTTTCTTT.

V and J are TRBV9 and TRBJ1-2; no firm D call. CDR3 length equals 17 residues. Per germline, CDR1 SGDLS and CDR2 YYNGEE. V shed 3 bases and J shed 0 bases, with 18 bases lying between them. CDR3: CASSGSWTGIANYGYTF. As DNA, the CDR3 is TGTGCCAGCAGCGGAAGCTGGACGGGAATAGCTAACTATGGCTACACCTTC. Drawing the rest from reference TRBV9 and TRBJ1-2, the complete variable domain is DSGVTQTPKHLITATGQRVTLRCSPRSGDLSVYWYQQSLDQGLQFLIQYYNGEERAKGNILERFSAQQFPDLHSELNLSSLELGDSALYFCASSGSWTGIANYGYTFGSGTRLTVV.

This chain joins TRBV7-9 and TRBJ1-2; no reliable D call. Trimming shortened V by 7 bases and J by 6 bases, and 15 bases separated the two germline ends. Looked up from germline, CDR1 is SEHNR and CDR2 is FQNEAQ (reference sequence). This CDR3 is 13 amino acids long. CDR3 nucleotide sequence: TGTGCCAGCACCCAGGACCTTTTCGATGGCTACACCTTC. This gives the protein CASTQDLFDGYTF.

A word on this clone: In the same sample, other DNA sequences code for this CDR3. J is TRBJ2-3 and V is TRBV9; D gene ambiguous. The CDR3 sequence is 13 residues long. Germline CDR1 reads SGDLS; CDR2 reads YYNGEE. Trimming pared 0 bases from V and 6 bases from J, leaving 8 bases between. CDR3 sequence (DNA): TGTGCCAGCAGCGTAGGGGCAGCCGATACGCAGTATTTT. Encoded protein: CASSVGAADTQYF.

The CDR3 DNA reads as TGTGCCAGCAGTGGAGCCGGTGAAAAACTGTTTTTT. Encoded protein: CASSGAGEKLFF. The chain links TRBV28 to TRBJ1-4, with no clear D. CDR1 and CDR2 from the germline V gene are MDHEN and SYDVKM. The CDR3 covers 12 residues. Between the trimmed V and J ends, which lost 5 bases and 7 bases, there was a span of 8 bases.

J is TRBJ2-7 and V is TRBV7-9, with 7 nucleotides matching TRBD2. The junction had 12 bases not matched to a gene; V was cut back by 5 bases and J by 5 bases. Looked up from germline, CDR1 is SEHNR and CDR2 is FQNEAQ (reference sequence). The CDR3 is made up of 15 amino acids. The chain's CDR3 is CASSPPLASRNEQYF. In nucleotides, the CDR3 is TGTGCCAGCAGCCCCCCACTAGCGTCTAGGAACGAGCAGTACTTC.

The chain links TRBV4-1 to TRBJ1-2; no clear D gene. The length of the CDR3 is 14 residues. CDR1 is MGHRA and CDR2 is YSYEKL in the germline V gene. Deletions cut 3 bases from V and 4 bases from J, with 12 bases between. CDR3 nucleotides: TGCGCCAGCAGCCATCCTAGCGCCTCCTATGGCTACACCTTC. Translation: CASSHPSASYGYTF.

The V and J genes are TRBV7-9 and TRBJ1-2; 8 positions match TRBD1. The germline gives CDR1 SEHNR, CDR2 FQNEAQ (reference sequence). CDR3 length: 15 amino acids. With V trimmed by 0 bases and J by 6 bases, 6 bases remained unmatched. This CDR3 reads CASSLADRDLDGYTF. CDR3 bases: TGTGCCAGCAGCTTAGCGGACAGGGATTTGGATGGCTACACCTTC.

The chain recombines TRBV28 with TRBJ2-2; no clear D. The length of the CDR3 is 14 residues. V shed 2 bases and J shed 4 bases, with 8 bases lying between them. Germline V gene lookup returns CDR1 MDHEN and CDR2 SYDVKM. CDR3 DNA: TGTGCCAGCAGTTTAGGCAGACTCACCGGGGAGCTGTTTTTT. Protein: CASSLGRLTGELFF.